This is a list of T cell receptor beta chains from one sample in a study of T cells in localized non-small cell lung cancer. Generated by immunoSEQ multiplex PCR, the TCRdb table keeps only in-frame clones and is missing some. This sample has approximately 28,000 clones, with around 90% found just once. The sample consisted of peripheral blood mononuclear cells, taken before any cancer treatment. Receptor source: a woman aged 35 to 69 with stage III lung adenocarcinoma. Both conserved end residues are part of each CDR3. The D gene is left open where the match is weak. Clone size is not always given. Where it is, it says once, few, many or a class for expanded clones.

V gene: TRBV19
D gene: NA
J gene: TRBJ1-4
clone size: NA
CDR3 protein: CASSSGNVGEKLFF
CDR3 DNA: TGTGCCAGTAGCTCCGGGAATGTCGGCGAAAAACTGTTTTTT

V gene: TRBV11-2
D gene: TRBD1
J gene: TRBJ1-2
clone size: NA
CDR3 protein: CASSLSGQGYGYTF
CDR3 DNA: TGTGCCAGCAGCCTGAGCGGACAGGGATATGGCTACACCTTC

V gene: TRBV28
D gene: NA
J gene: TRBJ2-1
clone size: NA
CDR3 protein: CASSSPAGGSYNEQFF
CDR3 DNA: TGTGCCAGCAGTTCCCCAGCCGGGGGCTCCTACAATGAGCAGTTCTTC

V gene: TRBV5-8
D gene: TRBD1
J gene: TRBJ1-5
clone size: NA
CDR3 protein: CASSSGTGTQPQHF
CDR3 DNA: TGTGCCAGCAGCTCAGGGACAGGGACTCAGCCCCAGCATTTT

V gene: TRBV18
D gene: NA
J gene: TRBJ2-3
clone size: NA
CDR3 protein: CASSPGGQSTDTQYF
CDR3 DNA: TGTGCCAGCTCACCAGGGGGCCAGAGCACAGATACGCAGTATTTT

V gene: TRBV10-3
D gene: NA
J gene: TRBJ2-1
clone size: few
CDR3 protein: CAISSKGGTYNEQFF
CDR3 DNA: TGTGCCATCAGTTCCAAGGGGGGTACGTACAATGAGCAGTTCTTC

V gene: TRBV11-1
D gene: NA
J gene: TRBJ2-7
clone size: NA
CDR3 protein: CASSLDRVNEQYF
CDR3 DNA: TGTGCCAGCAGCTTAGACAGGGTAAACGAGCAGTACTTC

V gene: TRBV9
D gene: NA
J gene: TRBJ2-3
clone size: NA
CDR3 protein: CASSVGWGGPDTQYF
CDR3 DNA: TGTGCCAGCAGCGTAGGATGGGGGGGGCCAGATACGCAGTATTTT

V gene: TRBV10-3
D gene: NA
J gene: TRBJ2-1
clone size: NA
CDR3 protein: CAISESRGLDNEQFF
CDR3 DNA: TGTGCCATCAGTGAGTCTCGGGGGTTAGACAATGAGCAGTTCTTC

V gene: TRBV6-1
D gene: NA
J gene: TRBJ1-3
clone size: NA
CDR3 protein: CASMPGAGNTIYF
CDR3 DNA: TGTGCCAGCATGCCAGGGGCTGGAAACACCATATATTTT

V gene: TRBV19
D gene: TRBD1
J gene: TRBJ1-1
clone size: few
CDR3 protein: CASSKRTGRGTEAFF
CDR3 DNA: TGTGCCAGTAGTAAAAGGACAGGGAGAGGGACTGAAGCTTTCTTT

V gene: TRBV7-3
D gene: NA
J gene: TRBJ2-2
clone size: NA
CDR3 protein: CASSLGAADTGELFF
CDR3 DNA: TGTGCCAGCAGCTTAGGGGCGGCGGACACCGGGGAGCTGTTTTTT

V gene: TRBV2
D gene: NA
J gene: TRBJ2-5
clone size: NA
CDR3 protein: CASTYYFQETQYF
CDR3 DNA: TGTGCCAGCACTTATTACTTCCAAGAGACCCAGTACTTC

V gene: TRBV2
D gene: NA
J gene: TRBJ1-5
clone size: NA
CDR3 protein: CASSDNPWGNQPQHF
CDR3 DNA: TGTGCCAGCAGTGATAACCCCTGGGGGAATCAGCCCCAGCATTTT

V gene: TRBV12-1
D gene: NA
J gene: TRBJ2-2
clone size: NA
CDR3 protein: CASSSGQGRTGELFF
CDR3 DNA: TGTGCCAGCAGCAGCGGACAGGGGAGAACCGGGGAGCTGTTTTTT

V gene: TRBV2
D gene: NA
J gene: TRBJ1-4
clone size: NA
CDR3 protein: CASSVGQGGSTNEKLFF
CDR3 DNA: TGTGCCAGCAGTGTTGGCCAGGGCGGTTCGACTAATGAAAAACTGTTTTTT

V gene: TRBV2
D gene: TRBD2
J gene: TRBJ2-4
clone size: NA
CDR3 protein: CASRAWGGAKNIQYF
CDR3 DNA: TGTGCCAGCAGGGCCTGGGGGGGAGCCAAAAACATTCAGTACTTC

V gene: TRBV19
D gene: NA
J gene: TRBJ1-2
clone size: NA
CDR3 protein: CASSTTRGIYGYTF
CDR3 DNA: TGTGCCAGTAGTACCACCCGGGGGATTTATGGCTACACCTTC

V gene: TRBV29-1
D gene: TRBD1
J gene: TRBJ1-2
clone size: NA
CDR3 protein: CSVPGTGGGSYTF
CDR3 DNA: TGCAGCGTTCCCGGGACAGGGGGCGGTAGCTACACCTTC

V gene: TRBV27
D gene: NA
J gene: TRBJ1-1
clone size: NA
CDR3 protein: CASSLKGHDEAFF
CDR3 DNA: TGTGCCAGCAGTTTAAAAGGACATGATGAAGCTTTCTTT

V gene: TRBV27
D gene: TRBD1
J gene: TRBJ1-2
clone size: NA
CDR3 protein: CASSSTTGGPGYTF
CDR3 DNA: TGTGCCAGCAGTTCCACGACAGGGGGCCCTGGCTACACCTTC

V gene: TRBV2
D gene: NA
J gene: TRBJ1-3
clone size: NA
CDR3 protein: CASSGTEGNTIYF
CDR3 DNA: TGTGCCAGCAGTGGGACAGAGGGAAACACCATATATTTT

V gene: TRBV14
D gene: NA
J gene: TRBJ2-5
clone size: NA
CDR3 protein: CASSQGKVLAQYF
CDR3 DNA: TGTGCCAGCAGCCAAGGCAAGGTCCTGGCCCAGTACTTC

V gene: TRBV5-1
D gene: TRBD2
J gene: TRBJ2-3
clone size: NA
CDR3 protein: CASSLGLAGSSDTQYF
CDR3 DNA: TGCGCCAGCAGCTTGGGACTAGCGGGATCCTCGGATACGCAGTATTTT

V gene: TRBV5-1
D gene: TRBD1
J gene: TRBJ2-2
clone size: NA
CDR3 protein: CASSGTGGNTGELFF
CDR3 DNA: TGCGCCAGCAGCGGGACAGGGGGCAACACCGGGGAGCTGTTTTTT

V gene: TRBV18
D gene: NA
J gene: TRBJ1-2
clone size: NA
CDR3 protein: CASSPRGLSYGYTF
CDR3 DNA: TGTGCCAGCTCACCACGGGGACTCTCCTATGGCTACACCTTC

V gene: TRBV6-5
D gene: TRBD1
J gene: TRBJ1-1
clone size: NA
CDR3 protein: CASSLTGSDTEAFF
CDR3 DNA: TGTGCCAGCAGTTTGACAGGGTCGGACACTGAAGCTTTCTTT

V gene: TRBV21-1
D gene: NA
J gene: TRBJ2-7
clone size: NA
CDR3 protein: CASSKGASGRGIGEQYF
CDR3 DNA: TGTGCCAGCAGCAAAGGGGCTAGCGGGAGGGGTATAGGCGAGCAGTACTTC

V gene: TRBV6-6
D gene: TRBD1
J gene: TRBJ1-6
clone size: NA
CDR3 protein: CASSYRDRVGSPLHF
CDR3 DNA: TGTGCCAGCAGTTACAGAGACAGGGTGGGTTCACCCCTCCACTTT

V gene: TRBV11-3
D gene: NA
J gene: TRBJ2-5
clone size: NA
CDR3 protein: CASSLAGGGGETQYF
CDR3 DNA: TGTGCCAGCAGCTTAGCCGGGGGCGGAGGAGAGACCCAGTACTTC

V gene: TRBV9
D gene: NA
J gene: TRBJ2-2
clone size: once
CDR3 protein: CASSVAGRLNTGELFF
CDR3 DNA: TGTGCCAGCAGCGTCGCAGGGCGGCTGAACACCGGGGAGCTGTTTTTT

V gene: TRBV4-1
D gene: TRBD1
J gene: TRBJ2-7
clone size: NA
CDR3 protein: CASSQDRGTGGYEQYF
CDR3 DNA: TGCGCCAGCAGCCAAGACCGCGGGACAGGGGGCTACGAGCAGTACTTC

V gene: TRBV7-2
D gene: NA
J gene: TRBJ1-6
clone size: NA
CDR3 protein: CASSLEGVDNSPLHF
CDR3 DNA: TGTGCCAGCAGCTTAGAAGGGGTAGATAATTCACCCCTCCACTTT

V gene: TRBV4-3
D gene: NA
J gene: TRBJ1-3
clone size: NA
CDR3 protein: CASSQDLNPGNTIYF
CDR3 DNA: TGCGCCAGCAGCCAAGATCTGAACCCGGGAAACACCATATATTTT

V gene: TRBV20-1
D gene: NA
J gene: TRBJ1-2
clone size: once
CDR3 protein: CSAGKGEGYTF
CDR3 DNA: TGCAGTGCGGGGAAGGGGGAAGGCTACACCTTC

V gene: TRBV11-1
D gene: NA
J gene: TRBJ2-3
clone size: NA
CDR3 protein: CASSLAIGVVDTQYF
CDR3 DNA: TGTGCCAGCAGCTTAGCGATTGGGGTTGTGGATACGCAGTATTTT

V gene: TRBV30
D gene: NA
J gene: TRBJ1-3
clone size: NA
CDR3 protein: CAWSPRPDSGNTIYF
CDR3 DNA: TGTGCCTGGAGTCCCCGCCCAGACTCTGGAAACACCATATATTTT

V gene: TRBV11-3
D gene: NA
J gene: TRBJ2-2
clone size: NA
CDR3 protein: CASSLTNTGELFF
CDR3 DNA: TGTGCCAGCAGCTTAACCAACACCGGGGAGCTGTTTTTT

V gene: TRBV2
D gene: TRBD1
J gene: TRBJ1-1
clone size: few
CDR3 protein: CASEEQGDTEAFF
CDR3 DNA: TGTGCCAGTGAGGAACAGGGGGACACTGAAGCTTTCTTT

V gene: TRBV11-2
D gene: NA
J gene: TRBJ1-3
clone size: NA
CDR3 protein: CASSPAPSGNTIYF
CDR3 DNA: TGTGCCAGCAGCCCCGCCCCCTCTGGAAACACCATATATTTT

V gene: TRBV15
D gene: NA
J gene: TRBJ1-2
clone size: NA
CDR3 protein: CATSINYGNNYGYTF
CDR3 DNA: TGTGCCACCAGCATAAATTACGGGAATAACTATGGCTACACCTTC

V gene: TRBV9
D gene: TRBD2
J gene: TRBJ2-1
clone size: NA
CDR3 protein: CASSPSGSSYNEQFF
CDR3 DNA: TGTGCCAGCAGTCCTAGCGGGAGTTCCTACAATGAGCAGTTCTTC

V gene: TRBV5-1
D gene: TRBD2
J gene: TRBJ2-7
clone size: NA
CDR3 protein: CASSARVASGSYEQYF
CDR3 DNA: TGCGCCAGCAGCGCCCGGGTGGCTAGCGGGAGCTACGAGCAGTACTTC

V gene: TRBV5-6
D gene: TRBD1
J gene: TRBJ1-2
clone size: few
CDR3 protein: CASSVRDSYGYTF
CDR3 DNA: TGTGCCAGCAGCGTTCGGGACAGCTATGGCTACACCTTC

V gene: TRBV5-1
D gene: TRBD2
J gene: TRBJ2-5
clone size: NA
CDR3 protein: CASSPPRGETQYF
CDR3 DNA: TGCGCCAGCAGCCCCCCGCGGGGGGAGACCCAGTACTTC

V gene: TRBV6-5
D gene: TRBD1
J gene: TRBJ2-7
clone size: NA
CDR3 protein: CASSRTGVSYEQYF
CDR3 DNA: TGTGCCAGCAGCCGGACAGGGGTCTCCTACGAGCAGTACTTC

V gene: TRBV7-3
D gene: NA
J gene: TRBJ1-5
clone size: NA
CDR3 protein: CASSPWTDSNQPQHF
CDR3 DNA: TGTGCCAGCAGCCCATGGACAGATAGCAATCAGCCCCAGCATTTT

V gene: TRBV6-1
D gene: TRBD1
J gene: TRBJ1-5
clone size: NA
CDR3 protein: CASLPTGNQPQHF
CDR3 DNA: TGTGCCAGCCTACCGACAGGGAATCAGCCCCAGCATTTT

V gene: TRBV5-5
D gene: TRBD1
J gene: TRBJ2-7
clone size: NA
CDR3 protein: CASSRFGQGRTGSYEQYF
CDR3 DNA: TGTGCCAGCAGCCGATTTGGACAGGGCCGCACTGGGAGCTACGAGCAGTACTTC

V gene: TRBV7-8
D gene: NA
J gene: TRBJ1-6
clone size: NA
CDR3 protein: CASSPTGAGTSPLHF
CDR3 DNA: TGTGCCAGCAGCCCGACCGGGGCTGGGACATCACCCCTCCACTTT